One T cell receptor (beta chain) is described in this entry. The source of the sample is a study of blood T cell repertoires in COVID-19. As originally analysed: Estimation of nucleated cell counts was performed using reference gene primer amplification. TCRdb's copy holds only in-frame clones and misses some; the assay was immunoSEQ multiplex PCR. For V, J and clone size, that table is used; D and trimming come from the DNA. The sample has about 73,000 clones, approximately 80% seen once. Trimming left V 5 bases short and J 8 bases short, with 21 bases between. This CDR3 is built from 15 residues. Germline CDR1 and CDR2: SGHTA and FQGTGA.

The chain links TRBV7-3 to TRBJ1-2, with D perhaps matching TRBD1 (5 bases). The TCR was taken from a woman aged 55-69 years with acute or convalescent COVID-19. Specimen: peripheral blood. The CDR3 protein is CASSRQNQGPSGYTF. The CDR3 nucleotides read TGTGCCAGCAGCCGACAGAACCAGGGTCCCAGCGGCTACACCTTC. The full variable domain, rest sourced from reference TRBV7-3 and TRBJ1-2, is GAGVSQTPSNKVTEKGKYVELRCDPISGHTALYWYRQSLGQGPEFLIYFQGTGAADDSGLPNDRFFAVRPEGSVSTLKIQRTERGDSAVYLCASSRQNQGPSGYTFGSGTRLTVV.